The 29 T cell receptor beta chains below were found in one sample sequenced in a study of blood T cell repertoires in COVID-19. Libraries were prepared by immunoSEQ multiplex PCR; TCRdb keeps only in-frame clonotypes and omits some of them. This sample has roughly 340,000 clones; 89% occur once, and the top ten carry around 3%. The sequenced sample was peripheral blood. These receptors all stem from a woman younger than 45 with COVID-19, enrolled during active disease.

The gene calls are TRBV6-5 and TRBJ2-7, with TRBD1 as a possible D gene (6 bases). The V gene's germline CDR1 is MNHEY and CDR2 SVGAGI. Trimming cost V 6 bases and J 7 bases, with 16 bases left between them. CDR3 length: 13 amino acids. The CDR3 DNA sequence: TGTGCCAGCAGCCGAGAGACAGGACGAGAGCAGTACGTC. Translated, it gives CASSRETGREQYV.

This sequence joins TRBV6-2 or TRBV6-3 and TRBJ2-1; possible D gene TRBD2, 7 bases. The CDR3 runs 15 residues. Germline CDR1 reads MNHEY; CDR2 reads SVGEGT. Trimming stripped 1 base from V and 4 bases from J, with 11 bases between. The CDR3 loop reads CASSYFGGRYNEQFF. The CDR3 DNA sequence: TGTGCCAGCAGTTACTTCGGGGGGCGTTACAATGAGCAGTTCTTC.

V gene TRBV9 combines with J gene TRBJ2-2; D remains unclear. CDR3 length: 14 amino acids. V was pared by 0 bases and J by 7 bases, with 10 bases between. In germline, CDR1 is SGDLS, CDR2 YYNGEE. This CDR3 reads CASSVGRVGGELFF. DNA of the CDR3: TGTGCCAGCAGCGTAGGACGGGTTGGCGGGGAGCTGTTTTTT.

CDR3 sequence reads: CASSPRQSTDTQYF. The DNA for the CDR3 is TGTGCCAGCAGTCCCCGACAGAGCACAGATACGCAGTATTTT. This chain connects TRBV6-5 to TRBJ2-3; TRBD1 is a possible D gene (5 bases). CDR3 length: 14 amino acids. Germline V gene sequence: CDR1 MNHEY, CDR2 SVGAGI. The ends were cut back, 5 bases at V and 0 bases at J, with 9 bases in the middle.

V is TRBV18 and J is TRBJ2-2; D is unresolved. Trimming took 2 bases from V and 5 from J, leaving 6 bases between them. The CDR3 runs 13 residues. The V gene's germline CDR1 is KGHSH and CDR2 LQKENI. CDR3 coding DNA: TGTGCCAGCTCACCAGGCCGAACCGGGGAGCTGTTTTTT. Its protein is CASSPGRTGELFF. Full variable domain (rest looked up from reference TRBV18 and TRBJ2-2): NAGVMQNPRHLVRRRGQEARLRCSPMKGHSHVYWYRQLPEEGLKFMVYLQKENIIDESGMPKERFSAEFPKEGPSILRIQQVVRGDSAAYFCASSPGRTGELFFGEGSRLTVL.

The chain is built from TRBV28 and TRBJ1-6; D remains ambiguous. The CDR3 is 12 residues long. V was clipped by 3 bases and J by 15 bases, with 12 bases between them. Per germline, CDR1 MDHEN and CDR2 SYDVKM. CDR3 DNA sequence: TGTGCCAGCAGTTTTGTTCGAGGGCACCTCCACTTT. Encoded protein: CASSFVRGHLHF.

J is TRBJ2-7 and V is TRBV7-2, with 11 bases lining up with TRBD2. This CDR3 contains 16 residues. Germline trimming cut 8 bases from V and 4 bases from J; bases unmatched to any gene: 13. Germline loops: CDR1 SGHTA, CDR2 FQGNSA. The CDR3 sequence: CASGPPGLAESYEQYV. CDR3 bases: TGTGCCAGCGGACCTCCGGGACTAGCGGAGAGTTACGAGCAGTACGTC.

This chain joins TRBV27 and TRBJ1-5; D is perhaps TRBD1 (5 bases). Germline-derived CDR1 and CDR2 are MNHEY and SMNVEV (reference sequence). The CDR3 sequence is 14 residues long. The V end was cut by 6 bases, the J end by 4 bases, with 13 bases between. The CDR3 sequence is CASSQGRGNQPQHF. CDR3 nucleotide sequence: TGTGCCAGCAGCCAAGGGAGGGGTAATCAGCCCCAGCATTTT.

The J gene is TRBJ2-1, the V gene TRBV27; D is possibly TRBD2 (6 bases). The germline V gene has CDR1 MNHEY and CDR2 SMNVEV (reference sequence). Trimming stripped 5 bases from V and 3 bases from J, with 14 bases between. This CDR3 region has 15 residues. In DNA form, the CDR3 reads TGTGCCAGCAGTGGAGGGGAGTTCGGCTACAATGAGCAGTTCTTC. This translates into CASSGGEFGYNEQFF.

The chain recombines TRBV15 with TRBJ2-3; the match to TRBD2 covers 9 bases. The CDR3 has 15 residues. Trimming cost V 1 base and J 2 bases; bases outside gene matches: 1. The germline gives CDR1 LNHNV, CDR2 YYDKDF (reference sequence). The CDR3 loop is CATSRVAGDTDTQYF. CDR3 bases: TGTGCCACCAGCAGAGTAGCGGGGGACACAGATACGCAGTATTTT.

The chain recombines TRBV4-1 with TRBJ2-5; D not resolved. Trimming took 3 bases from V and 5 from J, leaving 7 bases between them. Germline CDR1 is MGHRA and CDR2 is YSYEKL. The CDR3 sequence is 12 residues long. CDR3 sequence: CASSQRAETQYF. The CDR3 DNA follows: TGCGCCAGCAGCCAGCGAGCGGAGACCCAGTACTTC.

CDR3 protein: CATAPPGGELFF. The CDR3 DNA is TGTGCCACCGCCCCCCCGGGCGGGGAGCTGTTTTTT. V and J are TRBV10-3 and TRBJ2-2; no definite D call. From germline, CDR1 is ENHRY and CDR2 SYGVKD. The CDR3 runs to 12 residues. Trimming left V 10 bases short and J 7 bases short, with 13 bases between.

This clone was seen once. The V and J genes are TRBV5-1 and TRBJ1-2, with no clear D. The V gene's germline CDR1 is SGHRS and CDR2 YFSETQ. The CDR3 runs to 15 residues. V lost 4 bases and J lost 5, with 18 bases in between. As DNA, the CDR3 is TGCGCCAGCAGCCAGACCCCCGGAGACTATTATGGCTACACCTTC. Its protein product is CASSQTPGDYYGYTF.

This chain joins TRBV6-5 and TRBJ1-4, with D hard to call. Germline V lookup: CDR1 MNHEY, CDR2 SVGAGI. This CDR3 is 15 amino acids long. Trimming took off 2 bases at V and 0 bases at J, with 7 bases between the two ends. CDR3 in DNA: TGTGCCAGCAGTTACGGCAGGACAACTAATGAAAAACTGTTTTTT. Protein product: CASSYGRTTNEKLFF.

The rearrangement uses TRBV5-4 and TRBJ1-2; 8 positions match TRBD1. Looked up from germline, CDR1 is SGHNT and CDR2 is YYREEE (reference sequence). J gave up 7 bases and V 9 bases, and 20 bases lay outside the gene matches. The CDR3 length is 16 residues. For the CDR3, the DNA is TGTGCCACCCGCCCCCGGGACAGGATGATGCTAAGTGGCTACACCTTC. Amino acids: CATRPRDRMMLSGYTF.

V and J are TRBV3-1 (or the pseudogene TRBV3-2) and TRBJ2-2, with no clear D. V was trimmed by 0 bases and J by 6 bases, leaving 11 bases between them. The V gene's germline CDR1 is LGHDT and CDR2 YNNKEL (reference sequence). This CDR3 has 15 amino acids. The CDR3 nucleotides read TGTGCCAGCAGCCAAGATCGCAGTTTACCCGGGGAGCTGTTTTTT. Translating gives CASSQDRSLPGELFF.

V is TRBV2 and J is TRBJ1-5; D is unresolved. V lost 5 bases, J lost 0 bases, and 2 bases lay in between. Germline CDR1 SNHLY, CDR2 FYNNEI. This CDR3 region has 12 residues. CDR3 in DNA: TGTGCCAGCAGTTATAGCAATCAGCCCCAGCATTTT. As protein: CASSYSNQPQHF.

The V and J genes are TRBV5-1 and TRBJ1-2, with D possibly TRBD1 on 6 matching bases. V was shortened by 4 bases and J by 3 bases, with 10 bases between the two germline ends. CDR1 and CDR2 (germline): SGHRS, YFSETQ. The CDR3 is 13 amino acids. The CDR3 is CASSPQGYYGYTF. CDR3 nucleotide sequence: TGCGCCAGCAGCCCACAGGGCTACTATGGCTACACCTTC.

J is TRBJ1-2 and V is TRBV27; 9 bases are a match to TRBD1. The length of the CDR3 is 15 residues. Germline assignment: CDR1 MNHEY and CDR2 SMNVEV (reference sequence). J lost 4 bases, V lost 2 bases, and 5 bases had no gene match. The DNA for the CDR3 is TGTGCCAGCAGTTTACCGGGACAGGGATTCTATGGCTACACCTTC. Its translation: CASSLPGQGFYGYTF.

The chain recombines TRBV7-9 with TRBJ2-1; 10 nucleotides agree with TRBD2. CDR1 is SEHNR, CDR2 FQNEAQ, per germline (reference sequence). V lost 6 bases and J lost 7; bases outside the gene matches: 9. CDR3 size: 15 residues. The CDR3 nucleotides are TGTGCCAGCAGTCGGACTAGCGGCCGAGATAATGAGCAGTTCTTC. It translates to CASSRTSGRDNEQFF.

The CDR3 reads CASSLRRGGNTEAFF. The CDR3 bases are TGTGCCAGCAGTTTAAGGAGAGGGGGAAACACTGAAGCTTTCTTT. V usage is TRBV27 and J usage is TRBJ1-1; tentatively, D is TRBD1 (6 bases). This CDR3 contains 15 residues. Germline CDR1 is MNHEY and CDR2 is SMNVEV (reference sequence). The V gene lost 2 bases and the J gene lost 2 bases, with 12 bases spanning the gap.

The rearrangement joins TRBV7-9 to TRBJ2-2; a possible D gene is TRBD1 (5 bases). The CDR3 extends over 15 amino acids. Germline V gene sequence: CDR1 SEHNR, CDR2 FQNEAQ (reference sequence). Deletions cut 10 bases from V and 1 base from J, with 16 bases between. The CDR3 loop reads CATHGSGKNTGELFF. In DNA form, the CDR3 reads TGTGCCACACATGGCTCAGGGAAGAACACCGGGGAGCTGTTTTTT.

V and J are TRBV6-5 and TRBJ1-5; TRBD1 agrees at 8 bases. CDR3 length: 15 amino acids. Trimming at V came to 8 bases and at J to 1 base, leaving 7 bases not matched to a gene. Germline CDR1 reads MNHEY; CDR2 reads SVGAGI. For the CDR3, the DNA is TGTGCCAGCCGGACAGGGATCGGGAGCAATCAGCCCCAGCATTTT. Its translation: CASRTGIGSNQPQHF.

This clone was observed once. J is TRBJ2-7 and V is TRBV13; 11 positions match TRBD2. Germline-derived CDR1 and CDR2 are PRHDT and FYEKMQ (reference sequence). The trim removed 5 bases at V and 3 bases at J, leaving 6 bases unmatched. This CDR3 has 15 residues. The CDR3 DNA sequence: TGTGCCAGCAGCCTCAGACTAGCGGGAAACTACGAGCAGTACTTC. It codes for CASSLRLAGNYEQYF. Full variable domain (missing parts from reference TRBV13 and TRBJ2-7): AAGVIQSPRHLIKEKRETATLKCYPIPRHDTVYWYQQGPGQDPQFLISFYEKMQSDKGSIPDRFSAQQFSDYHSELNMSSLELGDSALYFCASSLRLAGNYEQYFGPGTRLTVT.

This sequence joins TRBV10-3 and TRBJ2-1; TRBD2 agrees at 9 bases. J was trimmed by 6 bases and V by 3 bases; bases with no gene match: 15. The CDR3 consists of 18 residues. CDR1 ENHRY and CDR2 SYGVKD come from the germline V gene. The CDR3 coding sequence is TGTGCCATCAGTGATCGAACTAGCGGGCGCGGTTGGGGCAATGAGCAGTTCTTC. Translated, it gives CAISDRTSGRGWGNEQFF.

V and J are TRBV5-8 and TRBJ2-3; TRBD1 matches at 7 bases. The V and J ends lost 7 bases and 4 bases, in that order; junction bases with no gene match: 12. Germline values: CDR1 SGHTS, CDR2 YDEGEE. The CDR3 runs to 15 residues. CDR3 nucleotide sequence: TGTGCCAGCCCCCAAATACAGGGGATCCCAGATACGCAGTATTTT. Protein: CASPQIQGIPDTQYF.

With regard to this clone: At the DNA level, this CDR3 is encoded by other sequences in the same sample as well. The V and J genes are TRBV19 and TRBJ2-1; a weak D match, TRBD2 (7 bases). Looked up from germline, CDR1 is LNHDA and CDR2 is SQIVND (reference sequence). This CDR3 has 15 amino acids. Trimming left V 1 base short and J 2 bases short, with 9 bases between. The DNA for the CDR3 is TGTGCCAGTAGTATAGGGGGGGGCACCTACAATGAGCAGTTCTTC. Encoded protein: CASSIGGGTYNEQFF.

The rearrangement joins TRBV3-1 (or the pseudogene TRBV3-2) to TRBJ2-7; D remains unclear. Between the trimmed V and J ends, which lost 0 bases and 2 bases, there was a span of 11 bases. The CDR3 contains 15 residues. Germline V gene data show CDR1 as LGHDT and CDR2 as YNNKEL (reference sequence). The CDR3 reads CASSQDGRVAYEQYV. CDR3 in DNA: TGTGCCAGCAGCCAAGATGGGCGCGTCGCCTACGAGCAGTACGTC.

The V and J genes are TRBV10-3 and TRBJ1-3; D gene uncertain. Germline CDR1 and CDR2: ENHRY and SYGVKD. V shed 7 bases and J shed 0 bases, with 10 bases lying between them. The CDR3 runs 14 residues. The CDR3 is CAITVGRSGNTIYF. CDR3 nucleotides: TGTGCCATCACGGTGGGCCGCTCTGGAAACACCATATATTTT.